The rows below give T cell receptor beta chains drawn from one sample of a study of blood T cells in healthy people across ages. Each CDR3 protein gets one entry after TCRdb re-called the 5' RACE reads with MiXCR. The sample includes about 970,000 distinct CDR3 sequences, roughly 47% of them seen just once. Sequencing was done on a sample of blood. The receptor source for this set is a woman aged 55-70 years in good health. CDR3s include the opening cysteine and the closing phenylalanine or tryptophan. Fields, in order: CDR3 protein, CDR3 DNA, D gene, clone size, J gene, V gene. D genes are given only for firm matches. For some rows the clone size is stated as once, few or many, or as a class when expanded; others skip it.

cdr3_aa: CASSFVAYRYGYTF
cdr3_nt: TGTGCCAGCAGTTTTGTGGCATACCGGTATGGCTACACCTTC
d_call: -
clone_size: -
j_call: TRBJ1-2
v_call: TRBV28

cdr3_aa: CASSQDLLAGQETQYF
cdr3_nt: TGCGCCAGCAGCCAAGATCTGTTAGCGGGGCAGGAGACCCAGTACTTC
d_call: TRBD2
clone_size: -
j_call: TRBJ2-5
v_call: TRBV4-3

cdr3_aa: CASRVAVSYEQYF
cdr3_nt: TGTGCCAGCAGGGTAGCGGTCTCCTACGAGCAGTACTTC
d_call: -
clone_size: -
j_call: TRBJ2-7
v_call: TRBV12-3/TRBV12-4

cdr3_aa: CASSFKAHLQNTEAFF
cdr3_nt: TGTGCCAGCAGTTTCAAGGCACACCTTCAGAACACTGAAGCTTTCTTT
d_call: -
clone_size: -
j_call: TRBJ1-1
v_call: TRBV28

cdr3_aa: CASSFPGHYTGELFF
cdr3_nt: TGTGCCAGCAGTTTTCCGGGACACTACACCGGGGAGCTGTTTTTT
d_call: -
clone_size: few
j_call: TRBJ2-2
v_call: TRBV12-3/TRBV12-4

cdr3_aa: CATSDFGLAGEETQYF
cdr3_nt: TGTGCCACCAGTGATTTCGGACTAGCGGGAGAAGAGACCCAGTACTTC
d_call: TRBD2
clone_size: few
j_call: TRBJ2-5
v_call: TRBV24-1

cdr3_aa: CGSSHIGLAGGEKQETQYF
cdr3_nt: TGTGGCAGCAGCCACATAGGACTAGCGGGAGGCGAAAAGCAAGAGACCCAGTACTTC
d_call: TRBD2
clone_size: -
j_call: TRBJ2-5
v_call: TRBV4-2

cdr3_aa: CASSEWGATGSPLHF
cdr3_nt: TGTGCCAGCAGTGAGTGGGGGGCGACGGGGTCACCCCTCCACTTT
d_call: -
clone_size: -
j_call: TRBJ1-6
v_call: TRBV6-1

cdr3_aa: CASSQDGGLAAYEQYF
cdr3_nt: TGTGCCAGCAGCCAAGACGGGGGACTAGCGGCCTACGAGCAGTACTTC
d_call: TRBD2
clone_size: many
j_call: TRBJ2-7
v_call: TRBV4-2

cdr3_aa: CASSPGLTNTEAFF
cdr3_nt: TGTGCCAGCTCACCGGGACTGACGAACACTGAAGCTTTCTTT
d_call: -
clone_size: -
j_call: TRBJ1-1
v_call: TRBV18

cdr3_aa: CASSVTGSRTDTQYF
cdr3_nt: TGTGCCAGCAGCGTTACAGGGTCCCGCACAGATACGCAGTATTTT
d_call: -
clone_size: -
j_call: TRBJ2-3
v_call: TRBV13

cdr3_aa: CATSGHTGGEQYF
cdr3_nt: TGTGCCACCAGCGGGCACACAGGGGGCGAGCAGTACTTC
d_call: TRBD1
clone_size: -
j_call: TRBJ2-7
v_call: TRBV15

cdr3_aa: CASSLAEGTGIHNEQFF
cdr3_nt: TGCGCCAGCAGCTTGGCCGAGGGGACAGGGATCCACAATGAGCAGTTCTTC
d_call: TRBD1
clone_size: few
j_call: TRBJ2-1
v_call: TRBV5-1

cdr3_aa: CSASPTGTGTVQYF
cdr3_nt: TGCAGTGCTAGTCCCACCGGGACAGGGACTGTGCAGTACTTC
d_call: TRBD1
clone_size: -
j_call: TRBJ2-5
v_call: TRBV20-1

cdr3_aa: CASSSIRGRDYNEQFF
cdr3_nt: TGTGCCAGCAGCTCCATTCGAGGGAGGGACTACAATGAGCAGTTCTTC
d_call: TRBD2
clone_size: once
j_call: TRBJ2-1
v_call: TRBV7-2

cdr3_aa: CSARDLKAGGPHEQYF
cdr3_nt: TGCAGTGCTAGAGATCTAAAAGCGGGAGGGCCTCACGAGCAGTACTTC
d_call: TRBD2
clone_size: -
j_call: TRBJ2-7
v_call: TRBV20-1

cdr3_aa: CASSLGQDNEKLFF
cdr3_nt: TGTGCCAGCAGTTTAGGTCAGGATAATGAAAAACTGTTTTTT
d_call: -
clone_size: -
j_call: TRBJ1-4
v_call: TRBV27

cdr3_aa: CASSFRGTSLSAQYF
cdr3_nt: TGTGCCAGCAGTTTTAGGGGGACTAGTCTTAGTGCGCAGTATTTT
d_call: TRBD2
clone_size: few
j_call: TRBJ2-3
v_call: TRBV12-3/TRBV12-4

cdr3_aa: CSARLPVPTDTQYF
cdr3_nt: TGCAGTGCTAGACTCCCCGTACCCACAGATACGCAGTATTTT
d_call: -
clone_size: -
j_call: TRBJ2-3
v_call: TRBV20-1

cdr3_aa: CSVFQGVQYF
cdr3_nt: TGCAGCGTGTTCCAGGGAGTGCAGTACTTC
d_call: -
clone_size: -
j_call: TRBJ2-7
v_call: TRBV29-1

cdr3_aa: CASSIGWEGNTGELFF
cdr3_nt: TGTGCCAGCAGTATCGGGTGGGAGGGGAACACCGGGGAGCTGTTTTTT
d_call: TRBD2
clone_size: -
j_call: TRBJ2-2
v_call: TRBV6-6

cdr3_aa: CASSQDRVPTEAFF
cdr3_nt: TGCGCCAGCAGCCAAGATCGAGTTCCCACTGAAGCTTTCTTT
d_call: -
clone_size: -
j_call: TRBJ1-1
v_call: TRBV4-3

cdr3_aa: CATRGSSYNEQFF
cdr3_nt: TGTGCCACCCGAGGGAGCTCCTACAATGAGCAGTTCTTC
d_call: -
clone_size: -
j_call: TRBJ2-1
v_call: TRBV2

cdr3_aa: CSANPGLAGNEQFF
cdr3_nt: TGCAGTGCTAATCCGGGACTAGCGGGCAATGAGCAGTTCTTC
d_call: TRBD2
clone_size: few
j_call: TRBJ2-1
v_call: TRBV20-1

cdr3_aa: CASSQVEGRVFYEQYF
cdr3_nt: TGTGCCAGCAGCCAAGTCGAAGGCAGAGTTTTCTACGAGCAGTACTTC
d_call: -
clone_size: few
j_call: TRBJ2-7
v_call: TRBV3-1

cdr3_aa: CASSLTRQGAGYTF
cdr3_nt: TGTGCCAGCAGTTTAACGCGGCAGGGGGCTGGCTACACCTTC
d_call: TRBD1
clone_size: few
j_call: TRBJ1-2
v_call: TRBV12-3/TRBV12-4

cdr3_aa: CSAKPAGRGQETQYF
cdr3_nt: TGCAGTGCTAAACCTGCAGGTCGGGGGCAAGAGACCCAGTACTTC
d_call: -
clone_size: few
j_call: TRBJ2-5
v_call: TRBV20-1

cdr3_aa: CASSPGLAAQETQYF
cdr3_nt: TGTGCCAGCAGCCCGGGACTAGCGGCCCAAGAGACCCAGTACTTC
d_call: TRBD2
clone_size: many
j_call: TRBJ2-5
v_call: TRBV5-1

cdr3_aa: CASTLGGFNTDTQYF
cdr3_nt: TGTGCCAGCACCCTGGGGGGGTTTAACACAGATACGCAGTATTTT
d_call: TRBD2
clone_size: few
j_call: TRBJ2-3
v_call: TRBV7-2

cdr3_aa: CSARAMNTEAFF
cdr3_nt: TGCAGTGCTAGGGCCATGAACACTGAAGCTTTCTTT
d_call: -
clone_size: -
j_call: TRBJ1-1
v_call: TRBV20-1

cdr3_aa: CSVENIQGEPGMVKNIQYF
cdr3_nt: TGCAGCGTTGAAAACATACAGGGGGAACCCGGTATGGTCAAAAACATTCAGTACTTC
d_call: TRBD1
clone_size: few
j_call: TRBJ2-4
v_call: TRBV29-1

cdr3_aa: CSAAQGNYGYTF
cdr3_nt: TGCAGTGCCGCACAGGGGAACTATGGCTACACCTTC
d_call: TRBD1
clone_size: once
j_call: TRBJ1-2
v_call: TRBV20-1

cdr3_aa: CAIRPRRAPSSYNEQFF
cdr3_nt: TGTGCCATCCGGCCCCGAAGGGCCCCGAGCTCCTACAATGAGCAGTTCTTC
d_call: -
clone_size: few
j_call: TRBJ2-1
v_call: TRBV10-3

cdr3_aa: CATRRDGTDTQYF
cdr3_nt: TGTGCCACCAGGCGGGACGGCACAGATACGCAGTATTTT
d_call: -
clone_size: few
j_call: TRBJ2-3
v_call: TRBV24-1

cdr3_aa: CASSLGRALGNEQFF
cdr3_nt: TGTGCCAGCAGTTTAGGGAGGGCCCTGGGCAATGAGCAGTTCTTC
d_call: TRBD2
clone_size: -
j_call: TRBJ2-1
v_call: TRBV28

cdr3_aa: CAGALKGVGPHEQFF
cdr3_nt: TGTGCCGGCGCTCTCAAGGGAGTCGGACCCCATGAGCAGTTCTTC
d_call: -
clone_size: -
j_call: TRBJ2-1
v_call: TRBV6-2/TRBV6-3

cdr3_aa: CASSRFESIREGKQYF
cdr3_nt: TGCGCCAGCAGCCGCTTCGAGTCTATAAGGGAGGGGAAGCAGTACTTC
d_call: TRBD2
clone_size: few
j_call: TRBJ2-4
v_call: TRBV4-1

cdr3_aa: CASSQGGSGSMDEQYF
cdr3_nt: TGCGCCAGCAGCCAAGGAGGTAGCGGGAGTATGGACGAGCAGTACTTC
d_call: TRBD2
clone_size: -
j_call: TRBJ2-7
v_call: TRBV4-1

cdr3_aa: CASSRGEGLETQYF
cdr3_nt: TGCGCCAGCAGCCGAGGGGAAGGATTAGAGACCCAGTACTTC
d_call: -
clone_size: many
j_call: TRBJ2-5
v_call: TRBV5-1

cdr3_aa: CSARSDLPGYTF
cdr3_nt: TGCAGTGCTAGATCCGACCTTCCTGGCTACACCTTC
d_call: -
clone_size: -
j_call: TRBJ1-2
v_call: TRBV20-1

cdr3_aa: CAGSLAFYGYTF
cdr3_nt: TGTGCCGGCAGCTTAGCCTTCTATGGCTACACCTTC
d_call: -
clone_size: once
j_call: TRBJ1-2
v_call: TRBV7-2

cdr3_aa: CASSQIGANEKLFF
cdr3_nt: TGTGCCAGCAGCCAGATAGGGGCGAATGAAAAACTGTTTTTT
d_call: -
clone_size: -
j_call: TRBJ1-4
v_call: TRBV27

cdr3_aa: CASSDPGAVHYEQYF
cdr3_nt: TGTGCCAGCAGTGACCCAGGGGCGGTACACTACGAGCAGTACTTC
d_call: -
clone_size: few
j_call: TRBJ2-7
v_call: TRBV2

cdr3_aa: CSPVASGRGYNEQFF
cdr3_nt: TGCAGCCCCGTGGCTAGCGGGAGGGGCTACAATGAGCAGTTCTTC
d_call: TRBD2
clone_size: -
j_call: TRBJ2-1
v_call: TRBV29-1

cdr3_aa: CASSQDRIQETQYF
cdr3_nt: TGTGCCAGCTCACAAGACAGGATCCAAGAGACCCAGTACTTC
d_call: -
clone_size: -
j_call: TRBJ2-5
v_call: TRBV18

cdr3_aa: CASSPRADLQETQYF
cdr3_nt: TGTGCCAGCAGCCCACGAGCGGATCTCCAAGAGACCCAGTACTTC
d_call: -
clone_size: -
j_call: TRBJ2-5
v_call: TRBV13

cdr3_aa: CASSQYHTSGSSANEQFF
cdr3_nt: TGTGCCAGCAGCCAATACCACACTAGCGGGAGTAGTGCAAATGAGCAGTTCTTC
d_call: TRBD2
clone_size: -
j_call: TRBJ2-1
v_call: TRBV9

cdr3_aa: CASSLSQGAGTEAFF
cdr3_nt: TGCGCCAGCAGCTTGTCTCAGGGGGCGGGTACTGAAGCTTTCTTT
d_call: TRBD1
clone_size: -
j_call: TRBJ1-1
v_call: TRBV5-1

cdr3_aa: CATSRGAYEQYF
cdr3_nt: TGTGCCACCAGCAGAGGGGCGTACGAGCAGTACTTC
d_call: -
clone_size: many
j_call: TRBJ2-7
v_call: TRBV15